The TCR beta chain under discussion was sequenced for a study of shared clonotypes between healthy human individuals (dated by TCRdb to about 2020). For the wider study: The cohort comprised a couple of women and a few men aged 18 to 49 years. For each donor, three plates each were used for CD4 naive and CD4 memory, two plates were used for CD8 naive, and one plate was used for CD8 memory. Each donor's leukapheresis produced roughly between about 0.8 and 10 billion PBMCs. To increase sequencing depth and limit assay-specific biases, TCR repertoire library preparation and sequencing were carried out by different laboratories using diverse techniques. The study deeply sequenced blood TCR repertoires of five healthy adults to estimate repertoire size and the extent of clonotype sharing between individuals.

Study-wide findings and limitations: Compared with non-shared clonotypes, the clonotypes found in all four sorted-subset donors had higher generation probabilities. Rarefaction of sorted-subset datasets indicated incomplete sequencing despite the large sequencing depth. Larger estimated clonotype richness was generally found for naive subsets than for memory subsets. Across several donors, around 5% of naive CD4, over 3% of naive CD8, approximately 2.5% of memory CD4, and 0.4% to 0.45% of memory CD8 clonotypes were shared. Sampling was limited to blood, and TCR repertoires in tissue likely differ from TCR repertoires in blood. Because the study included a small number of donors, the genetic and exposure-history diversity represented was limited. Based on pairwise subsampling, the degree of clonotype sharing among donors was expected to be affected by sequencing depth.

The donors were healthy, HIV-negative adults who had no recently reported acute infections or vaccinations. Every donor was a Caucasian adult residing in Nashville, Tennessee, USA. The CD8 memory samples were a combination of magnetically selected CD45RO+ cells and CCR7-negative CD45RA+ effector memory (TemRA) cells. Blood was obtained by leukapheresis, after which PBMCs were separated by Ficoll-Histopaque density gradient centrifugation and cryopreserved in liquid nitrogen vapor phase. Purity and quantity of every magnetically sorted T cell population were checked by analytical flow cytometry. Genomic DNA was isolated from each sorted fraction and quantified by UV absorbance on a Nanodrop 2000c. Using the deep immunoSEQ assay, TCR CDR3 regions were amplified from genomic DNA by multiplex PCR. For each cell subset, the extracted genomic DNA was distributed evenly across all wells of several immunoSEQ 96-well plates, and each plate served as one replicate. For sorted subsets, 200 to 250 ng genomic DNA, equal to about 30,000 T cell genomes, was loaded into each replicate PCR. Purified libraries were measured with a Qubit 3.0 fluorometer, size-checked on a Bioanalyzer 2100, and measured again with the KAPA Library Quantification kit. Each immunoSEQ 96-well plate was sequenced on its own single-read 150-cycle Illumina NextSeq 550 flow cell. As for how the authors treated the data: Because only junctional sequences without quality scores were contained in the immunoSEQ output, filtering matching that applied to full-length reads could not be performed. To assign V/J genes and CDR3, sequences were annotated using PyIR, a Python wrapper for IgBLAST v1.9, with IMGT germline references. Reads were removed for weak V/J assignments (E-value above 1e-6), missing CDR3, stop codons, out-of-frame junctions, or ambiguous translated residues. V3J clonotypes were defined as sequences sharing an identical inferred V gene, J gene, and CDR3 amino acid sequence. To compute the percentage overlap between repertoires, the number of shared unique clonotypes was divided by the size of the smaller repertoire. Three approaches were used to assess repertoire richness: RTK rarefaction, the Chao1 estimator, and Recon v2.1 estimates of unobserved clonotypes. Generation probabilities were computed with OLGA for all TCRbeta clonotypes obtained by the gDNA method from a few donors. The source is immuneACCESS, and TCRdb retained only in-frame sequences with V and J called. Part of the clones is not carried over; for the studies checked, unresolved V genes explain less than half of this, and the remainder is unexplained. V and J calls and clone size come straight from that table; D and trimming were deduced from the DNA. The sample data list approximately 710,000 clones, and 90% of these were observed just once. The ten largest clones take up 34% of the sample.

About this clone: The antigen it binds to is not known. No base quality values were provided; no much bigger clone lies one nucleotide off.

The germline V gene encodes CDR1 SQVTM and CDR2 ANQGSEA. Reading from cysteine to phenylalanine, the CDR3 counts 13 amino acids. Only the CDR3 part of the read is kept: 39 bases, read in frame from the first base. Trimming at the junction amounts to 7 bases on V and 1 base on J, and the germline ends lie 10 bases apart. The rearrangement joined TRBV29-1 to TRBJ2-2; perhaps TRBD2 is the D gene, with 5 bases matching. The sequenced sample consisted of memory CD8+ T cells from PBMCs. Explained via the paper, the cell subset or site label denotes: CD45RO+ cells pooled with CCR7-negative TemRA cells. The receptor was derived from a man between 18 and 35 years old in good health. Some clones in this sample may be carry-over from other donors' samples. The DNA sequence reads TGCAGCGGGGAAGAGGGGAACACCGGGGAGCTGTTTTTT. This is translated as CSGEEGNTGELFF.